This T cell receptor (beta chain) was sequenced during a study of graft-versus-host responses after intestinal transplantation. In this sample, this clone turned up once. Its antigen is currently unknown. General study points: GvH clones appeared in recipient marrow, some first in ileum or blood.

The data were produced by immunoSEQ multiplex PCR, yet TCRdb's version contains in-frame clones alone and is incomplete. The repertoire holds tens of thousands of clones, with about 93% as singletons. The length of the CDR3 is 15 residues. J lost 3 bases, V lost 10 bases, and 15 bases had no gene match. The germline CDR1 and CDR2 sequences are ENHRY and SYGVKD. Sequences were derived from PBMCs, sampled 118 to 130 days after intestinal transplantation. This chain joins TRBV10-3 and TRBJ2-7, with TRBD2 identical over 7 bases. This clonotype was sampled from a human patient who received an intestinal transplant, so some T cells may come from the graft donor. The CDR3 DNA is TGTGCCACCCAGGCTCTAGCGGCTACTATCTACGAGCAGTACTTC. This encodes CATQALAATIYEQYF.